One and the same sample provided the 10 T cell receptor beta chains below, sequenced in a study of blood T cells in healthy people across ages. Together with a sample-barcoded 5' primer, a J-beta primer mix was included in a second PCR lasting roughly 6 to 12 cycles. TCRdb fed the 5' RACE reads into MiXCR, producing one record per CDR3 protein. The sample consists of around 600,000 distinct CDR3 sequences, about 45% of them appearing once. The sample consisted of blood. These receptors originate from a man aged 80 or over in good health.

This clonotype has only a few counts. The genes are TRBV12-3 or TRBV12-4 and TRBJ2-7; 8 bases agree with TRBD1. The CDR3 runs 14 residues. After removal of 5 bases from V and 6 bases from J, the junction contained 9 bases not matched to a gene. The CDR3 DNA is TGTGCCAGCAGTCCGGACAGGGCGTCCGGCGAGCAGTACTTC. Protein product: CASSPDRASGEQYF.

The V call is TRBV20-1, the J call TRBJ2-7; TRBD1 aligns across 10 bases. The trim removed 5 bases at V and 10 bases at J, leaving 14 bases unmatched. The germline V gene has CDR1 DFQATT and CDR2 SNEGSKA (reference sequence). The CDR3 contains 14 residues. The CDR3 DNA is TGCAGTGCTTCGGGACAGGGGCAGGCAGAGGCCCAGTACTTC. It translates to CSASGQGQAEAQYF.

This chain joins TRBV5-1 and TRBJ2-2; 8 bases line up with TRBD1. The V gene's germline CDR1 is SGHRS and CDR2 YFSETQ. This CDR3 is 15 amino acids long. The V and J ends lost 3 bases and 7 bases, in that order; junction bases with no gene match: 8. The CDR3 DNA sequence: TGCGCCAGCAGCTCGAGGACAGGGAGAGGCGGGGAGCTGTTTTTT. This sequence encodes CASSSRTGRGGELFF.

The CDR3: CASSRDGLTGYTF. For the CDR3, the DNA is TGTGCCAGCAGCCGCGACGGACTTACTGGCTACACCTTC. The genes are TRBV7-3 and TRBJ1-2; D unclear. Germline assignment: CDR1 SGHTA and CDR2 FQGTGA. With 5 bases removed from V and 7 bases from J, the gap between germline ends came to 14 bases. The CDR3 length is 13 residues.

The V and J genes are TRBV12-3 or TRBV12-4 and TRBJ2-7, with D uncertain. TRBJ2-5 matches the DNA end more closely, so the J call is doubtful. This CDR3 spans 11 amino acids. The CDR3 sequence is CASGPLKTQYF. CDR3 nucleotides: TGTGCCAGCGGACCCCTAAAGACCCAGTACTTC.

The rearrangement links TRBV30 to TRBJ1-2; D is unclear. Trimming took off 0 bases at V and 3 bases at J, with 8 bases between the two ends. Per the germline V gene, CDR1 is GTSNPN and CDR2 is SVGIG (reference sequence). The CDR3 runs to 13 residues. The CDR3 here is CAWSVQADYGYTF. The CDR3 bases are TGTGCCTGGAGTGTACAAGCTGACTATGGCTACACCTTC.

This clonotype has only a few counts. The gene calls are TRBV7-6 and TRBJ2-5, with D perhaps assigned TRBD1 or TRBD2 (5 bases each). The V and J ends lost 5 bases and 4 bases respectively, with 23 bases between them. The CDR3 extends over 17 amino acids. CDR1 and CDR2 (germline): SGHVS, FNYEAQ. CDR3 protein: CASSDHLTALRGETQYF. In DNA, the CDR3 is TGTGCCAGCAGCGACCATTTGACAGCCCTACGGGGAGAGACCCAGTACTTC.

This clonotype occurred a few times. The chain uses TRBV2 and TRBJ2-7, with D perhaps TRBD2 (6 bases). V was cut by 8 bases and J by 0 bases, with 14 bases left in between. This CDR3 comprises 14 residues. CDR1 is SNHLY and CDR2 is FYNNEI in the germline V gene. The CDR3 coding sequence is TGTGCCAGCTACGGGGACGGGAGCTCCTACGAGCAGTACTTC. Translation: CASYGDGSSYEQYF.

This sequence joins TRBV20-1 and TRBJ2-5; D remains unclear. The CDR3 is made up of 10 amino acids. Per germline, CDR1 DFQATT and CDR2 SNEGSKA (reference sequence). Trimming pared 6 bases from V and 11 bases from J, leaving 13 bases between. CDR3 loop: CSAAQDEQYF. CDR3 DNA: TGCAGTGCCGCCCAAGATGAGCAGTACTTC.

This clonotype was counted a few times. CDR3 amino acids: CASSIGTGVSDTIYF. CDR3 nucleotide sequence: TGTGCCAGCAGTATCGGGACAGGGGTATCGGACACCATATATTTT. J is TRBJ1-3 and V is TRBV6-6; TRBD1 matches 10 bases. Germline-derived CDR1 and CDR2 are MNHNY and SVGAGI (reference sequence). Trimming removed 5 bases from V and 8 bases from J; junction bases left unmatched: 9. CDR3 length equals 15 residues.